This TCR beta chain was profiled in a study of T cells after yellow fever vaccination. Overall study findings and caveats: Abundant clonotypes (contaminants from the bulk population) could be present in FACS-sorted repertoires.

Germline CDR1 is SGHTA and CDR2 is FQGNSA. V dropped 6 bases and J dropped 3; count of bases not matched to a gene: 2. CDR3 length: 13 residues. This clonotype was recorded at least ten times. Antigen: not known. TCRdb recomputed calls from the 5' RACE reads with MiXCR, one row per CDR3 protein. The sample has roughly 120,000 distinct CDR3 sequences, 6% to 8% seen once. The chain recombines TRBV7-2 with TRBJ1-3, with 7 positions matching TRBD1. The receptor's source is a man aged 18 to 35 who received the YFV17D yellow fever vaccine. Sequencing was performed on CD4+ T cells sorted from PBMCs, taken approximately 11 days after the first yellow fever vaccination. DNA of the CDR3: TGTGCCAGCAGTACAGGGGATGGAAACACCATATATTTT. Protein sequence: CASSTGDGNTIYF.